This T cell receptor beta chain comes out of a study of response to subunit inactivated influenza vaccine. TCRdb itself ran the RT-PCR reads through MiXCR, one entry per CDR3 protein. The table lists roughly 500,000 distinct CDR3 sequences, approximately 22% of them singletons. J gave up 3 bases and V 5 bases, and 6 bases lay outside the gene matches. Germline CDR1 reads SNHLY; CDR2 reads FYNNEI. The CDR3 consists of 14 residues. The study's findings and limits: Every seasonal influenza vaccination brings in few new T cells, the authors suggested.

In regard to this clonotype: Its antigen remains unidentified.

A further study also used this sample, focusing on T cells expressing NK-cell markers. Per that study: It was by 5'RACE template switching with UMIs that TCR beta cDNA was made. An anti-gamma-delta TCR antibody restricted sorting to alpha-beta TCR T cells in several experiments. Top CD8+ clonotypes included the dominant CD3+CD56+NKG2C+ clonotypes in five to seven donors. For several donors, these clonotypes were likewise the leading ones in the CD3+CD56-NKG2C+ fraction.

Source: CD4+ T cells sorted from PBMCs, taken 11 to 12 days after vaccination. The sequence came from a man aged 45 to 65 who received an inactivated influenza vaccine. The V gene is TRBV2, the J gene TRBJ2-7, with 8 positions matching TRBD2. CDR3 in DNA: TGTGCCAGCAGTACGGGACTAGACGGCTACGAGCAGTACTTC. This encodes CASSTGLDGYEQYF.